This T cell receptor beta chain was identified during a study of cytomegalovirus exposure and HLA in healthy donors. Turning to the study itself: Among roughly 180 million T cells, an earlier analysis found around 100 million unique TCR beta sequences. Study-level points and caveats: Cytomegalovirus-associated TCR beta chains were listed, numbering some 150. It was taken for granted in presence/absence analyses that sequencing depth across donors was roughly uniform.

The PCR made use of 60 Vbeta and 13 Jbeta primers. The table came from immunoSEQ multiplex PCR; TCRdb's copy has only in-frame clones and leaves some out. The sample has 130,000 to 150,000 clones; 70% to 80% are singletons. The donors comprised healthy bone marrow donors. V shed 0 bases and J shed 1 base, with 6 bases lying between them. CDR1 MDHEN and CDR2 SYDVKM come from the germline V gene. The CDR3 runs to 14 residues. On this clone itself: The antigen is undetermined.

The chain is built from TRBV28 and TRBJ1-1; TRBD1 might be the D (6 bases). This receptor was identified in a male donor in good health and CMV-seronegative. Sequenced: PBMCs. The CDR3 spells CASSLWTGNTEAFF. Written as DNA, the CDR3 is TGTGCCAGCAGTTTATGGACAGGGAACACTGAAGCTTTCTTT.